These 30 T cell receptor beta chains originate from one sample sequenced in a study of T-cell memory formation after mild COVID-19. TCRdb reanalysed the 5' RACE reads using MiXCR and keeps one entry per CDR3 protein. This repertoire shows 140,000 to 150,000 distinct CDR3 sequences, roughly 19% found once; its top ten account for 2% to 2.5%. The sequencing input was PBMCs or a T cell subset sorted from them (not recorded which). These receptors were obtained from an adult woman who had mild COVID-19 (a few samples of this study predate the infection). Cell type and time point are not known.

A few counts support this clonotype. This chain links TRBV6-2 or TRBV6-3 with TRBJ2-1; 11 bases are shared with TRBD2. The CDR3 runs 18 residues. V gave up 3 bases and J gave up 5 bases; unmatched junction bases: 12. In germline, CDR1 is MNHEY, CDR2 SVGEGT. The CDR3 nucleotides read TGTGCCAGCAGTTATCCCGCCCCACTAGCGGGGGACGACAATGAGCAGTTCTTC. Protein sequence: CASSYPAPLAGDDNEQFF.

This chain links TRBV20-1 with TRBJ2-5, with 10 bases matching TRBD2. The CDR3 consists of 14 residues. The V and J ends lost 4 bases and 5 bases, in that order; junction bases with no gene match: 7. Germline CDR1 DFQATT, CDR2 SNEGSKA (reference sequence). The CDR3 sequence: CSAISASGSETQYF. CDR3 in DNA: TGCAGTGCTATTTCGGCTAGCGGGAGTGAGACCCAGTACTTC.

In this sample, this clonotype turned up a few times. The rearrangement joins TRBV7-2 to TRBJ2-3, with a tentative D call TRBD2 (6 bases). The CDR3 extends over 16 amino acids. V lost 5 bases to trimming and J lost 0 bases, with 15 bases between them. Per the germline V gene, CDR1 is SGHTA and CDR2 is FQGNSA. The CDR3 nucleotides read TGTGCCAGCAGCCCACGGAGGGGAACCAGCACAGATACGCAGTATTTT. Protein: CASSPRRGTSTDTQYF.

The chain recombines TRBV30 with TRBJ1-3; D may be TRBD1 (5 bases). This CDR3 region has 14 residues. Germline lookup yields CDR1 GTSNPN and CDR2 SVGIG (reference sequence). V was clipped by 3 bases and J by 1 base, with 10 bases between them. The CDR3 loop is CAWRSRGSGNTIYF. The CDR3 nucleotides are TGTGCCTGGAGGAGTCGGGGGTCTGGAAACACCATATATTTT.

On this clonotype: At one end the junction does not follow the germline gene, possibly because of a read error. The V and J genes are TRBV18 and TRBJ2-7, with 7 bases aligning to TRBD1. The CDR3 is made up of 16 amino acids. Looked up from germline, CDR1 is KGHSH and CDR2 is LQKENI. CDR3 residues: CASSPQGQLGSYEQYF. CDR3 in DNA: TGTGCCAGCTCTCCACAGGGACAGCTTGGCTCCTACGAGCAGTACTTC.

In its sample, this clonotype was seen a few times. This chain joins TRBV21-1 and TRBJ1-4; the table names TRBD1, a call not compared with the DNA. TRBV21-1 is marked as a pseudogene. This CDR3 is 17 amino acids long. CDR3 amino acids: CASSKARVRGTNEKLFF. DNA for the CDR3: TGTGCCAGCAGCAAAGCGCGGGTCAGGGGCACTAATGAAAAACTGTTTTTT.

CDR3 DNA: TGTGCCAGCAGTTTTGTGAGGGATACTGAAGCTTTCTTT. This translates into CASSFVRDTEAFF. The J gene is TRBJ1-1, the V gene TRBV12-3 or TRBV12-4; D not resolved. V was pared by 3 bases and J by 5 bases, with 10 bases between. This CDR3 is built from 13 residues.

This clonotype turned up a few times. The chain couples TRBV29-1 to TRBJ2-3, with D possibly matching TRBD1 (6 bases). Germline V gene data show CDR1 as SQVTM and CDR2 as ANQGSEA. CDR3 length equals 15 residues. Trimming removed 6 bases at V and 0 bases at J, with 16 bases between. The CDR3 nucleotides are TGCAGCGTCCCCTTTGACAGGTCTAGCACAGATACGCAGTATTTT. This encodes CSVPFDRSSTDTQYF.

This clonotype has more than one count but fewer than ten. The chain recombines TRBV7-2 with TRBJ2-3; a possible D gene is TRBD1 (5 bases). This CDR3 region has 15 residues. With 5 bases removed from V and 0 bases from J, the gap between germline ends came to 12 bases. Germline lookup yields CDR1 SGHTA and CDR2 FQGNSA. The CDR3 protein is CASSLLRGSTDTQYF. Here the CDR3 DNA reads TGTGCCAGCAGCCTGCTAAGGGGTAGCACAGATACGCAGTATTTT.

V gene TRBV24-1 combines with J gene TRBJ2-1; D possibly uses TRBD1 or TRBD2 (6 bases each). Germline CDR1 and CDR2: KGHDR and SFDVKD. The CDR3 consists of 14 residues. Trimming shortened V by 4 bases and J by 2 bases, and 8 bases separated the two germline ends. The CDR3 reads CATSDGGPYNEQFF. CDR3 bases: TGTGCCACCAGTGACGGGGGCCCCTACAATGAGCAGTTCTTC.

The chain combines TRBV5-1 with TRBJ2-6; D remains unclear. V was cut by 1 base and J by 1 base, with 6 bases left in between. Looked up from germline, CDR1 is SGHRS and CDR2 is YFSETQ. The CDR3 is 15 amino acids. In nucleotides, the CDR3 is TGCGCCAGCAGCTTGATAGAGTCTGGGGCCAACGTCCTGACTTTC. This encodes CASSLIESGANVLTF.

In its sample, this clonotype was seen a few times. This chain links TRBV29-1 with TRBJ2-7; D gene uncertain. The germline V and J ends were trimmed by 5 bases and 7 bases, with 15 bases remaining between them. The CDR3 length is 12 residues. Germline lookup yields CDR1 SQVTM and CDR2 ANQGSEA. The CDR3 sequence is CSVRRLSTEQYF. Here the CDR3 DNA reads TGCAGCGTTCGACGACTGTCTACGGAGCAGTACTTC.

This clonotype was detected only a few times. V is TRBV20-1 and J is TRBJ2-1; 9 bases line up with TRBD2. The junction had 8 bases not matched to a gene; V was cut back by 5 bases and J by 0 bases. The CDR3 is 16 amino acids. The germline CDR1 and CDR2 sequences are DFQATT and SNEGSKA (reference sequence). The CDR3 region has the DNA TGCAGTGCTTATAGCGGGAGAGGGCTCTCCTACAATGAGCAGTTCTTC. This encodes CSAYSGRGLSYNEQFF.

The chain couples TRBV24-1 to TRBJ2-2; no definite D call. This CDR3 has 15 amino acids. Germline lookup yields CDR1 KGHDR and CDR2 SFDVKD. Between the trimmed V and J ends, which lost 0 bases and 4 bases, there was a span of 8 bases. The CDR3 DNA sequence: TGTGCCACCAGTGATTTGGCTGGGTTCACCGGGGAGCTGTTTTTT. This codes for CATSDLAGFTGELFF.

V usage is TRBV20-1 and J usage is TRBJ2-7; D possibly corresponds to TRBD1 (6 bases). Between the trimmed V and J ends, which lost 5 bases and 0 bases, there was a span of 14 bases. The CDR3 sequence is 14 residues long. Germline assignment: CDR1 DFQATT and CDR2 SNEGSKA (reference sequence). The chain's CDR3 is CSAPDRIASYEQYF. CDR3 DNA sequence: TGCAGTGCTCCCGACAGGATAGCCTCCTACGAGCAGTACTTC.

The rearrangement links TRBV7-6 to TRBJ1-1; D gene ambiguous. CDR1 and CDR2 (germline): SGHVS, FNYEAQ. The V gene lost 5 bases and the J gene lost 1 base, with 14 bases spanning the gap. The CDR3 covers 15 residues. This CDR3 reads CASSPSHTPNTEAFF. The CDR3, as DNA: TGTGCCAGCAGCCCTAGTCATACCCCGAACACTGAAGCTTTCTTT.

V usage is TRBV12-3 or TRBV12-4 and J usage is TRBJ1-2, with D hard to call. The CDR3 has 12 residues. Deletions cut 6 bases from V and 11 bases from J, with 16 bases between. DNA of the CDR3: TGTGCCAGCAGCCCACTGGACGGGGTGTACACCTTC. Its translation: CASSPLDGVYTF.

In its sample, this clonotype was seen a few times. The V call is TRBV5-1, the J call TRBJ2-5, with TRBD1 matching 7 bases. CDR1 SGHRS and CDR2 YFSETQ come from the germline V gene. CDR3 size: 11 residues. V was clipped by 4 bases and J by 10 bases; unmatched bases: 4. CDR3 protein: CASSAQGVQYF. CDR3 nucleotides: TGCGCCAGCAGCGCGCAGGGGGTCCAGTACTTC.

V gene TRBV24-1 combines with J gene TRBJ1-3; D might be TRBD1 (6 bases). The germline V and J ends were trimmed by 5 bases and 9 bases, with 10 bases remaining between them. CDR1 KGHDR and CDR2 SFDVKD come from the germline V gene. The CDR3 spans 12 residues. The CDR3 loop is CATSATGSTIYF. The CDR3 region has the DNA TGTGCCACCAGTGCTACAGGGAGCACCATATATTTT.

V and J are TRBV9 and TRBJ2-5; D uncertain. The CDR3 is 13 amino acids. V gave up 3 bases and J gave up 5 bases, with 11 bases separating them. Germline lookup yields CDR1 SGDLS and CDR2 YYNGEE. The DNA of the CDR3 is TGTGCCAGCAGCGGGGCGAGTAAGGAGACCCAGTACTTC. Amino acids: CASSGASKETQYF. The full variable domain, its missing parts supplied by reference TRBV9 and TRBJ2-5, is DSGVTQTPKHLITATGQRVTLRCSPRSGDLSVYWYQQSLDQGLQFLIQYYNGEERAKGNILERFSAQQFPDLHSELNLSSLELGDSALYFCASSGASKETQYFGPGTRLLVL.

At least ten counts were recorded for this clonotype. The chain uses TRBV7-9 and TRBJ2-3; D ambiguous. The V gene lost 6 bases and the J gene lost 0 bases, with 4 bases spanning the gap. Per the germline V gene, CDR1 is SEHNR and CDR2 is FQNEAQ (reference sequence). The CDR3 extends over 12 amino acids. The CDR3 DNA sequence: TGTGCCAGCAGGCCTAGCACAGATACGCAGTATTTT. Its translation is CASRPSTDTQYF.

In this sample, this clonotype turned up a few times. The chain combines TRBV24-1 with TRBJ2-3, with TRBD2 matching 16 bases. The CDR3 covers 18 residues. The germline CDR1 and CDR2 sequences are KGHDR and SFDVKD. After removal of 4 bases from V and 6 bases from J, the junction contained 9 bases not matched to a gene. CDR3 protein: CATSDRGTSGRDLDTQYF. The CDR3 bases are TGTGCCACCAGTGACCGGGGGACTAGCGGGAGGGATCTGGATACGCAGTATTTT.

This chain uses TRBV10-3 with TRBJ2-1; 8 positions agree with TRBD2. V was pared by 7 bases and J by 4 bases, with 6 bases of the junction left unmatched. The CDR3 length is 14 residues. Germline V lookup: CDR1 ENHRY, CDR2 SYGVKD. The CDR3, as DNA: TGTGCCATCAAGTTGGCTAGCGGGTACAATGAGCAGTTCTTC. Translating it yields CAIKLASGYNEQFF.

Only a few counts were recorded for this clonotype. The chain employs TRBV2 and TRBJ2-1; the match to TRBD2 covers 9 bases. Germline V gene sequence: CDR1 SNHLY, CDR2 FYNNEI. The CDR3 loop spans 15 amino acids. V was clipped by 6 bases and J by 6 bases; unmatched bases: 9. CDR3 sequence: CASSPRAGGPNEQFF. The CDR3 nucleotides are TGTGCCAGCAGCCCCCGTGCGGGGGGGCCCAATGAGCAGTTCTTC.

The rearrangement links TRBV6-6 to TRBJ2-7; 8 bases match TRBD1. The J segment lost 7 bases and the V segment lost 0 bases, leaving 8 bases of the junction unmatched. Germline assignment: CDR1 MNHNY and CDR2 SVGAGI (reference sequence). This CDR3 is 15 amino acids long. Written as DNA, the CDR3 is TGTGCCAGCAGTTACTCGCGCCAGGGGGCTGGTGAGCAGTACTTC. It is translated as CASSYSRQGAGEQYF.

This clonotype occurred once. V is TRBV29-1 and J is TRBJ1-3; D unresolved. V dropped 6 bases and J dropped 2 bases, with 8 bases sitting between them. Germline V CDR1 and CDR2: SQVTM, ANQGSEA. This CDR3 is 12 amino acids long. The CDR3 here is CSVREPGNTIYF. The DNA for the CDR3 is TGCAGCGTACGGGAACCTGGAAACACCATATATTTT.

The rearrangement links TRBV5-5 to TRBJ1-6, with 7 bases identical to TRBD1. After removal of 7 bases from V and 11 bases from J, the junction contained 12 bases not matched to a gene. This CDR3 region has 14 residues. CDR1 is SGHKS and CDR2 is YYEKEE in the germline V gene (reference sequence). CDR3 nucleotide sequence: TGTGCCAGCGACAGGGATTTGAGGAAACCACCCCTCCACTTT. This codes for CASDRDLRKPPLHF. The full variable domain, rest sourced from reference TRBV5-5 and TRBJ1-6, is DAGVTQSPTHLIKTRGQQVTLRCSPISGHKSVSWYQQVLGQGPQFIFQYYEKEERGRGNFPDRFSARQFPNYSSELNVNALLLGDSALYLCASDRDLRKPPLHFGNGTRLTVT.

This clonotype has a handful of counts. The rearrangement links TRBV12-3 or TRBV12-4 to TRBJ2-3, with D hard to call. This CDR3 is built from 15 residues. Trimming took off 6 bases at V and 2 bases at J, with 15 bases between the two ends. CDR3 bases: TGTGCCAGCAGAACATACAAGGAATTCACAGATACGCAGTATTTT. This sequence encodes CASRTYKEFTDTQYF.

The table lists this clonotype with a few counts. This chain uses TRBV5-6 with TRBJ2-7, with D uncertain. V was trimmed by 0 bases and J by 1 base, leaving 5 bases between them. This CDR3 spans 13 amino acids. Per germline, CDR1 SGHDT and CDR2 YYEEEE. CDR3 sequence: CASSLAVSYEQYF. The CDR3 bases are TGTGCCAGCAGCTTGGCGGTTTCCTACGAGCAGTACTTC.

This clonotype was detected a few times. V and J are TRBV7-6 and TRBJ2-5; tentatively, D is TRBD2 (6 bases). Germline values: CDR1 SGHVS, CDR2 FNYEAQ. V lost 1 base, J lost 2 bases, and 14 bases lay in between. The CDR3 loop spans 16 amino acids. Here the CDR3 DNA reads TGTGCCAGCAGCTTAGGCGGGGCAGGAATACAAGAGACCCAGTACTTC. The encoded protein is CASSLGGAGIQETQYF.